Shown below are 15 T cell receptor beta chains from a single sample sequenced in a study of CD8 T cells in Susac syndrome. After extraction with the RNeasy kit, about 0.45 to 1 ug of the RNA was reverse transcribed using random hexamers. Via MiXCR, TCRdb re-called the immunoSEQ multiplex PCR reads, giving one row per CDR3 protein. The sample has 80,000 or so distinct CDR3 sequences; around 94% are singletons. Source material: CD8+ T cells from PBMCs. These TCRs come from a human donor in good health.

The gene calls are TRBV7-2 and TRBJ2-7; 11 positions agree with TRBD1. CDR1 is SGHTA and CDR2 is FQGNSA in the germline V gene. The CDR3 contains 16 residues. V lost 4 bases, J lost 4 bases, and 9 bases stayed unmatched. In nucleotides, the CDR3 is TGTGCCAGCAGCTCCGATCTCTGGGACAGGGGGTACGAGCAGTACTTC. It is translated as CASSSDLWDRGYEQYF. Looking up the rest from reference TRBV7-2 and TRBJ2-7 gives the full variable domain: GAGVSQSPSNKVTEKGKDVELRCDPISGHTALYWYRQSLGQGLEFLIYFQGNSAPDKSGLPSDRFSAERTGGSVSTLTIQRTQQEDSAVYLCASSSDLWDRGYEQYFGPGTRLTVT.

The rearrangement links TRBV20-1 to TRBJ2-7; 12 nucleotides match TRBD2. With V trimmed by 1 base and J by 4 bases, 8 bases remained unmatched. The CDR3 runs 16 residues. Germline V gene sequence: CDR1 DFQATT, CDR2 SNEGSKA (reference sequence). The DNA for the CDR3 is TGCAGTGCTAGAGGGGCTAGCGGGAGGGCAGATTACGAGCAGTACGTC. Translating it yields CSARGASGRADYEQYV.

V gene TRBV19 combines with J gene TRBJ2-6; D ambiguous. This CDR3 contains 14 residues. The germline V gene encodes CDR1 LNHDA and CDR2 SQIVND (reference sequence). Trimming removed 7 bases at V and 1 base at J, with 8 bases between. CDR3 in amino acids: CASKELSGANVLTF. In DNA, the CDR3 is TGTGCCAGTAAGGAGCTGTCTGGGGCCAACGTCCTGACTTTC.

The V gene is TRBV6-5, the J gene TRBJ2-3; D is ambiguous. Germline V lookup: CDR1 MNHEY, CDR2 SVGAGI. CDR3 size: 11 residues. V lost 7 bases and J lost 6, with 8 bases in between. The CDR3 sequence is CASTLGDTQYF. The CDR3 DNA reads TGTGCCAGCACCCTCGGGGATACGCAGTATTTT.

This chain links TRBV27 with TRBJ2-7; 8 positions agree with TRBD1. V lost 6 bases and J lost 3; bases outside the gene matches: 10. This CDR3 is 15 amino acids long. Germline V gives CDR1 MNHEY, CDR2 SMNVEV (reference sequence). The CDR3 DNA reads as TGTGCCAGCAGCGTAGCAGGGGGCGAAATCTACGAGCAGTACTTC. This sequence encodes CASSVAGGEIYEQYF.

This chain uses TRBV3-1 with TRBJ1-2; 7 bases fit TRBD1. V dropped 0 bases and J dropped 8; count of bases not matched to a gene: 9. The CDR3 is 15 residues long. Per germline, CDR1 LGHDT and CDR2 YNNKEL (reference sequence). CDR3 sequence reads: CASSQDWTDRKGYTF. The CDR3 DNA follows: TGTGCCAGCAGCCAAGATTGGACGGACAGGAAAGGCTACACCTTC.

CDR3 region: CSVDDRVGAGANVLTF. The CDR3 DNA sequence: TGCAGCGTTGACGACAGGGTGGGTGCTGGGGCCAACGTCCTGACTTTC. The V gene is TRBV29-1, the J gene TRBJ2-6; 7 bases agree with TRBD1. The CDR3 sequence is 16 residues long. V trimming: 3 bases; J trimming: 2 bases; junction bases outside the gene matches: 7. Per the germline V gene, CDR1 is SQVTM and CDR2 is ANQGSEA.

This clonotype was counted between two and nine times. This rearrangement joins TRBV29-1 to TRBJ2-1; perhaps TRBD2 as D (6 bases). V was pared by 3 bases and J by 4 bases, with 19 bases between. Germline V lookup: CDR1 SQVTM, CDR2 ANQGSEA. This CDR3 is built from 16 residues. The CDR3 loop reads CSVEGTAGKRYNEQFF. In DNA, the CDR3 is TGCAGCGTTGAGGGGACGGCGGGGAAACGTTACAATGAGCAGTTCTTC.

The rearrangement joins TRBV4-1 to TRBJ2-4; D is possibly TRBD2 (5 bases). In germline, CDR1 is MGHRA, CDR2 YSYEKL. This CDR3 comprises 14 residues. The ends were cut back, 1 base at V and 4 bases at J, with 8 bases in the middle. The CDR3 sequence is CASSQGSGKNIQYF. The CDR3 DNA reads as TGCGCCAGCAGCCAAGGGAGCGGAAAAAACATTCAGTACTTC.

This clonotype occurred once. The V call is TRBV10-3, the J call TRBJ1-2; D perhaps matches TRBD1 (5 bases). CDR1 is ENHRY and CDR2 is SYGVKD in the germline V gene. V was clipped by 2 bases and J by 9 bases, with 13 bases between them. There are 13 residues in the CDR3. The CDR3 bases are TGTGCCATCAGTGAGCTGACAGTTCAAAGCTACACCTTC. This translates into CAISELTVQSYTF.

The chain has TRBV7-2 and TRBJ2-5; D is tentatively TRBD1 or TRBD2 (5 bases each). The length of the CDR3 is 13 residues. With 3 bases removed from V and 2 bases from J, the gap between germline ends came to 7 bases. Germline-derived CDR1 and CDR2 are SGHTA and FQGNSA. The CDR3 region has the DNA TGTGCCAGCAGCTTCGGGGCTCAAGAGACCCAGTACTTC. Translation: CASSFGAQETQYF.

This CDR3 is CASSQYRVGNEQFF. CDR3 in DNA: TGTGCCAGCAGCCAGTACAGGGTAGGCAATGAGCAGTTCTTC. The chain couples TRBV7-9 to TRBJ2-1; TRBD1 is a possible D gene (6 bases). From germline, CDR1 is SEHNR and CDR2 FQNEAQ (reference sequence). The CDR3 runs to 14 residues. Trimming stripped 5 bases from V and 6 bases from J, with 14 bases between.

The chain combines TRBV24-1 with TRBJ2-5; 10 nucleotides align to TRBD1. Germline values: CDR1 KGHDR, CDR2 SFDVKD. After removal of 10 bases from V and 5 bases from J, the junction contained 9 bases not matched to a gene. This CDR3 comprises 14 residues. In DNA, the CDR3 is TGTGCCACTTCGGACAGGGGGAAGTGGGAGACCCAGTACTTC. This translates into CATSDRGKWETQYF.

The V gene is TRBV7-6, the J gene TRBJ2-3, with a tentative D call TRBD1 (6 bases). The germline V and J ends were trimmed by 2 bases and 1 base, with 10 bases remaining between them. Per the germline V gene, CDR1 is SGHVS and CDR2 is FNYEAQ. CDR3 size: 15 residues. CDR3 residues: CASSLKQGGTDTQYF. For the CDR3, the DNA is TGTGCCAGCAGCTTAAAACAGGGAGGCACAGATACGCAGTATTTT.

The chain is built from TRBV30 and TRBJ1-5; D unresolved. Trimming removed 1 base from V and 0 bases from J, with 19 bases in between. Germline V CDR1 and CDR2: GTSNPN, SVGIG (reference sequence). The CDR3 has 18 residues. The CDR3 spells CAWSGTHAHSLSNQPQHF. In nucleotides, the CDR3 is TGTGCCTGGAGTGGAACCCATGCACACTCCCTTAGCAATCAGCCCCAGCATTTT.